This record looks at one T cell receptor (beta chain) sequence and its context. Its target is not known. This sample was included in a study of cytomegalovirus exposure and HLA in healthy donors. Study-level information: Earlier work reported some 110 million unique TCR beta sequences from 180 million or so T cells.

V shed 6 bases and J 4 bases; nucleotides not matched to a gene: 4. The germline gives CDR1 MNHEY, CDR2 SVGAGI. The CDR3 runs 13 residues. Study-level points and caveats: Later findings reportedly placed an Asian-associated ancestry cluster below the roughly 660-donor mean for N-insertions.

The PCR used 60 Vbeta and 13 Jbeta primers. TCRdb's table, derived via immunoSEQ multiplex PCR, lists solely in-frame clones and lacks some. The profile covers 100,000 to 150,000 clones, with 81% appearing a single time and about 1% taken by the ten largest. The specimen sequenced was PBMCs. This TCR derives from a woman aged 25 to 45 in good health and CMV-seronegative. This rearrangement joins TRBV6-5 to TRBJ1-2; 8 bases are a match to TRBD1. The CDR3 DNA follows: TGTGCCAGCAGCCCAGGGGGCTCCTATGGCTACACCTTC. Translating it yields CASSPGGSYGYTF.